The 2 T cell receptor beta chains presented below share a single source sample, sequenced in a study of shared clonotypes between healthy human individuals. Libraries were prepared by immunoSEQ multiplex PCR; TCRdb keeps only in-frame clonotypes and omits some of them. The table shows 1.5 million to 2.5 million clones, with approximately 94% occurring only once. Naive CD8 cells, CD45RO-negative and positively selected for CCR7, excluded terminally differentiated effector memory CD45RA+ cells. Sequencing input: naive CD8+ T cells sorted from blood. These receptors were obtained from a man between 18 and 35 years old in good health.

This chain joins TRBV9 and TRBJ2-3; D gene uncertain. The CDR3 is made up of 16 amino acids. Germline values: CDR1 SGDLS, CDR2 YYNGEE. Trimming pared 0 bases from V and 0 bases from J, leaving 11 bases between. The CDR3 loop reads CASSVGSWESTDTQYF. In DNA form, the CDR3 reads TGTGCCAGCAGCGTAGGGTCTTGGGAAAGCACAGATACGCAGTATTTT.

The chain is built from TRBV28 and TRBJ1-5, with a weak D call TRBD1 (5 bases). Germline V gives CDR1 MDHEN, CDR2 SYDVKM. The V end was cut by 4 bases, the J end by 2 bases, with 12 bases between. This CDR3 is built from 15 residues. CDR3 protein: CASSWTKAGNQPQHF. DNA for the CDR3: TGTGCCAGCAGTTGGACAAAGGCGGGCAATCAGCCCCAGCATTTT.